These T cell receptor beta chains were read from a single sample in a study of cytomegalovirus exposure and HLA in healthy donors. The assay was immunoSEQ multiplex PCR, and TCRdb's table has in-frame clones only and misses some. The repertoire has some 210,000 clones, less than 85% of them found once; the top ten carry around 5.6%. Sequencing was carried out using PBMCs. These receptors were taken from a woman between 18 and 30 years old in good health and CMV-seronegative. Each CDR3 is given with its conserved first and last residue. The D gene is left open where the match is weak. Size is stated for part of the rows, as once, few or many counts, or as a class when the clone is expanded.

>-|TRBV7-2|TRBJ2-7|TRBD1
TGTGCCAGCAGCCCCGGGACAGGGGGCGACGAGCAGTACTTC
CASSPGTGGDEQYF
>-|TRBV4-1|TRBJ1-2|-
TGCGCCAGCAGCCAAGTAACAGGGAATACTAACTATGGCTACACCTTC
CASSQVTGNTNYGYTF
>-|TRBV10-2|TRBJ1-5|TRBD1
TGCGCCAGCAGTGAACATACAGGGGGCGCGGGCAATCAGCCCCAGCATTTT
CASSEHTGGAGNQPQHF
>-|TRBV11-2|TRBJ1-1|-
TGTGCCAGCAGTTCACGCCAGGGTGGCACTGAAGCTTTCTTT
CASSSRQGGTEAFF
>-|TRBV19|TRBJ2-7|-
TGTGCCAGTAGTATAAGGGGAAGTGGGGACGAGCAGTACTTC
CASSIRGSGDEQYF
>many|TRBV25-1|TRBJ2-7|-
TGTGCCAGCAGTCTGCCCGGTGGCTACGAGCAGTACTTC
CASSLPGGYEQYF
>once|TRBV18|TRBJ1-1|-
TGTGCCAGCTCCCGGGGAATGAACACTGAAGCTTTCTTT
CASSRGMNTEAFF
>-|TRBV27|TRBJ2-4|-
TGTGCCAGCAGGGACAGGGAGGGCATTCAGTACTTC
CASRDREGIQYF
>-|TRBV27|TRBJ1-4|TRBD1
TGTGCCAGCGCTCGGGGACAGGGTAATGAAAAACTGTTTTTT
CASARGQGNEKLFF
>once|TRBV27|TRBJ2-3|TRBD2
TGTGCCAGCAGCTTAAGGTCCTTTAGGGGCGGGAGTGGGGCAGATACGCAGTATTTT
CASSLRSFRGGSGADTQYF
>-|TRBV2|TRBJ1-4|TRBD1
TGTGCCAGCAGAGAAAGAATGAGACAGGGCAATGAAAAACTGTTTTTT
CASRERMRQGNEKLFF
>-|TRBV7-9|TRBJ1-4|-
TGTGCCAGCAGCTTAGCTCAGGGGCCGGGCGAAAAACTGTTTTTT
CASSLAQGPGEKLFF
>once|TRBV27|TRBJ2-7|-
TGTGCCAGCAGTCCCGGACTGTCAGGGGCCCCCTACGAGCAGTACTTC
CASSPGLSGAPYEQYF
>-|TRBV7-3|TRBJ2-6|TRBD1
TGTGCCAGCAGCTACGGGACAGGGACGAGTGGGGCCAACGTCCTGACTTTC
CASSYGTGTSGANVLTF
>-|TRBV30|TRBJ2-1|-
TGTGCCTGGAGTGTAGGGGCGGGACTGTTGCATGAGCAGTTCTTC
CAWSVGAGLLHEQFF
>few|TRBV18|TRBJ2-7|-
TGTGCCAGCTCACCGGAGGGAAAGCAGTACTTC
CASSPEGKQYF
>-|TRBV19|TRBJ1-2|TRBD1
TGTGCCAGTGCGACAGGGAAGAACTATGGCTACACCTTC
CASATGKNYGYTF
>few|TRBV2|TRBJ2-7|-
TGTGCCAGCAGTGAAGGCGGCGGCTACTACGAGCAGTACTTC
CASSEGGGYYEQYF
>-|TRBV2|TRBJ1-3|-
TGTGCCGCCCAAACTCCAGGGCTCTCTGGAAACACCATATATTTT
CAAQTPGLSGNTIYF
>-|TRBV27|TRBJ2-6|-
TGTGCCAGCAGTTTATCGGTCGTGACTGGGGCCAACGTCCTGACTTTC
CASSLSVVTGANVLTF
>-|TRBV9|TRBJ2-1|-
TGTGCCAGCAGCGTAGGGCCGGTAGGAACAGCGGATGAGCAGTTCTTC
CASSVGPVGTADEQFF
>-|TRBV29-1|TRBJ1-4|TRBD1
TGCAGCGCAGGACAGGGTGATGAAAAACTGTTTTTT
CSAGQGDEKLFF
>once|TRBV16|TRBJ2-1|-
TGTGCCAGCAGCCAGACTCGATCCTACAATGAGCAGTTCTTC
CASSQTRSYNEQFF
>-|TRBV28|TRBJ1-4|-
TGTGCCAGCAGGGGGGGGGACATGTCCAATGAAAAACTGTTTTTT
CASRGGDMSNEKLFF
>-|TRBV30|TRBJ2-2|-
TGTGCCTGGAGTGGGATAGGGCCAACCGGGGAGCTGTTTTTT
CAWSGIGPTGELFF
>-|TRBV19|TRBJ2-5|TRBD2
TGTGCCAGTAGTCCGGGGGGGACGGTGCAAGAGACCCAGTACTTC
CASSPGGTVQETQYF
>-|TRBV19|TRBJ2-2|-
TGTGCCAGTAGTCCTGGGGGCGCTTCGGGGGAGCTGTTTTTT
CASSPGGASGELFF
>-|TRBV7-2|TRBJ1-1|TRBD1
TGTGCCAGCAGCTTAGCGGATACCAGGGGGACTGAAGCTTTCTTT
CASSLADTRGTEAFF
>-|TRBV5-8|TRBJ1-4|-
TGTGCCAGCAGCCCCGGACAGACTTCAACTAATGAAAAACTGTTTTTT
CASSPGQTSTNEKLFF
>-|TRBV10-3|TRBJ1-1|-
TGTGCCATCGGAGCATGGGGGGCCGAAGGAAACACTGAAGCTTTCTTT
CAIGAWGAEGNTEAFF
>-|TRBV30|TRBJ1-5|-
TGTGCCTGGAGTGACCGTGAACGCCTGGCTAGCAATCAGCCCCAGCATTTT
CAWSDRERLASNQPQHF
>many|TRBV9|TRBJ2-3|TRBD2
TGTGCCAGCAGCGGAGGGGGGACGGCGGGAGGAACAGATACGCAGTATTTT
CASSGGGTAGGTDTQYF
>few|TRBV4-1|TRBJ2-3|TRBD1
TGCGCCAGCAGCCAAGTGCTGAGGGGGCCAGCAGATACGCAGTATTTT
CASSQVLRGPADTQYF